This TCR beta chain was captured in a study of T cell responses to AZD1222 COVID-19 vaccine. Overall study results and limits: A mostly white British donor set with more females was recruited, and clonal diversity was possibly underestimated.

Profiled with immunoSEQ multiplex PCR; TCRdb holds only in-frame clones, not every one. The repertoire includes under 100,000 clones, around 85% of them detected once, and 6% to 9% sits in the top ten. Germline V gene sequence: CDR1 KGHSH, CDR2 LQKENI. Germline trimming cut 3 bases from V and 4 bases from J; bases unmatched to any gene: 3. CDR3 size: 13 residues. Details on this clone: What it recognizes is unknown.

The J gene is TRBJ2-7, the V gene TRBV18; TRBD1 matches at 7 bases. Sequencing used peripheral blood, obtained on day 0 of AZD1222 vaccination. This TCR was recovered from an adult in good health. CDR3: CASSPTTGYEQYF. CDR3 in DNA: TGTGCCAGCTCACCGACGACAGGGTACGAGCAGTACTTC.